The T cell receptor (beta chain) described here comes from a study of cytomegalovirus exposure and HLA in healthy donors. With 1 base clipped from V and 5 bases from J, the junction kept 8 bases outside the gene matches. CDR1 is SGDLS and CDR2 is YYNGEE in the germline V gene. The CDR3 contains 15 residues. With 60 Vbeta and 13 Jbeta primers, the PCR was carried out. Repertoires were generated with immunoSEQ multiplex PCR, while TCRdb's copy carries only in-frame clones and drops some. Found here are 150,000 to 250,000 clones, 80% to 85% of them singletons; the top ten hold 5.5% to 7%. The specimen sequenced was PBMCs. This clonotype originated in a woman between 50 and 59 years old in good health and CMV-seropositive. The chain uses TRBV9 and TRBJ2-5; 7 bases agree with TRBD2. The CDR3 sequence: CASSVSSGGEETQYF. The CDR3 DNA follows: TGTGCCAGCAGCGTATCTAGCGGAGGAGAGGAGACCCAGTACTTC.